This record concerns one TCR beta chain sequence. Original data processing: Reference gene primer amplification gave nucleated cell count estimates. The data were produced by immunoSEQ multiplex PCR, yet TCRdb's version contains in-frame clones alone and is incomplete. That table gives V, J and clone size, and the DNA gave D and trimming. Among more than 120,000 clones, about nine tenths were seen once, and the ten largest hold roughly 1.5%. These data are taken from a study of blood T cell repertoires in COVID-19. Looking at the study overall: From the United States, Italy and Spain came samples of acute and convalescent COVID-19. PBMCs, B-cell-depleted T cells, or T cells provided the cDNA or gDNA that made up the material.

The germline V gene has CDR1 SGHRS and CDR2 YFSETQ. This CDR3 is built from 13 residues. V was clipped by 4 bases and J by 1 base, with 8 bases between them. The sequencing sample was made of peripheral blood. The receptor was isolated from a human donor in a cohort sampled during active COVID-19. The genes are TRBV5-1 and TRBJ1-2; possible D gene TRBD1, 5 bases. CDR3 coding DNA: TGCGCCAGCAGCCAAACAGGTAACTATGGCTACACCTTC. It translates to CASSQTGNYGYTF.